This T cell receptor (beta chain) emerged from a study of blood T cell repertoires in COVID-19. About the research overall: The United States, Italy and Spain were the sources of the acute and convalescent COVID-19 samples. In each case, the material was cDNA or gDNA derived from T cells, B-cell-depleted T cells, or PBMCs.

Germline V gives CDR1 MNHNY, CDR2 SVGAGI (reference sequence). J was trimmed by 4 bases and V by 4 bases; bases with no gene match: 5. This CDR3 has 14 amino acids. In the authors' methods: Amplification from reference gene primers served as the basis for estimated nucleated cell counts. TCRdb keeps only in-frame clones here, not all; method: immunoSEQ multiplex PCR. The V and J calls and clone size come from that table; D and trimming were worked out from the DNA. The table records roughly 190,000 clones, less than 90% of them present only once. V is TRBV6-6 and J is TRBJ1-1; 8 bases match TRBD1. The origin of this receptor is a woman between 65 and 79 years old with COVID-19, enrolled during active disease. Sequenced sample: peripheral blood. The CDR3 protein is CASSFQGAGTEAFF. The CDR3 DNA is TGTGCCAGCAGTTTTCAGGGGGCAGGCACTGAAGCTTTCTTT.